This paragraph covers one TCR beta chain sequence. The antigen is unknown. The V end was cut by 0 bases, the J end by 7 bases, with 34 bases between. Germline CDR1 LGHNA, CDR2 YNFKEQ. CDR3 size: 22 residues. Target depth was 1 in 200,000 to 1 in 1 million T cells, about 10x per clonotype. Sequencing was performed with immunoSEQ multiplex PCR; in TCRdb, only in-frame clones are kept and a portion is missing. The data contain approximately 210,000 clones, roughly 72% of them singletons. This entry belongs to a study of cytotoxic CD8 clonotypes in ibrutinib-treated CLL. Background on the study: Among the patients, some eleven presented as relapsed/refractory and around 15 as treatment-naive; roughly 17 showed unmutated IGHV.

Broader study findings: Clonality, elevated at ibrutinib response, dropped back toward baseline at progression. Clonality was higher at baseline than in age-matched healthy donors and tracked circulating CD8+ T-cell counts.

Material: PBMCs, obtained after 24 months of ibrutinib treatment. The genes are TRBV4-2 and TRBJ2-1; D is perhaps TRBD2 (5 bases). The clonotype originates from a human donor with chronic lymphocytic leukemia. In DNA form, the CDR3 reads TGTGCCAGCAGCCAAGAACTTATACGGAGGCTAGCTCCCAACCAAAAGGAAAATGAGCAGTTCTTC. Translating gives CASSQELIRRLAPNQKENEQFF.